This T cell receptor beta chain was recovered during a study of PD-L1 blockade in urothelial cancer. Overall study: The patients first took atezolizumab in 2014, receiving 1,200 mg intravenously every 3 weeks.

Time point here: peripheral blood 6 weeks after treatment start. Urothelial carcinoma in patients was locally advanced or metastatic. Germline CDR1 MDHEN, CDR2 SYDVKM. The germline V and J ends were trimmed by 6 bases and 5 bases, with 10 bases remaining between them. The CDR3 length is 12 residues. Synthetic spike-ins, TCR analog templates, were added into each PCR. The data were produced by immunoSEQ multiplex PCR, yet TCRdb's version contains in-frame clones alone and is incomplete. This table holds more than 60,000 clones, 88% found once. This specimen consisted of PBMCs, obtained around atezolizumab (anti-PD-L1) treatment. This sequence joins TRBV28 and TRBJ2-5, with no clear D. The clonotype was recovered from a man in his sixties with urothelial cancer. CDR3 DNA sequence: TGTGCCAGCAGACTCTCTAGGGAGACCCAGTACTTC. Translation: CASRLSRETQYF.